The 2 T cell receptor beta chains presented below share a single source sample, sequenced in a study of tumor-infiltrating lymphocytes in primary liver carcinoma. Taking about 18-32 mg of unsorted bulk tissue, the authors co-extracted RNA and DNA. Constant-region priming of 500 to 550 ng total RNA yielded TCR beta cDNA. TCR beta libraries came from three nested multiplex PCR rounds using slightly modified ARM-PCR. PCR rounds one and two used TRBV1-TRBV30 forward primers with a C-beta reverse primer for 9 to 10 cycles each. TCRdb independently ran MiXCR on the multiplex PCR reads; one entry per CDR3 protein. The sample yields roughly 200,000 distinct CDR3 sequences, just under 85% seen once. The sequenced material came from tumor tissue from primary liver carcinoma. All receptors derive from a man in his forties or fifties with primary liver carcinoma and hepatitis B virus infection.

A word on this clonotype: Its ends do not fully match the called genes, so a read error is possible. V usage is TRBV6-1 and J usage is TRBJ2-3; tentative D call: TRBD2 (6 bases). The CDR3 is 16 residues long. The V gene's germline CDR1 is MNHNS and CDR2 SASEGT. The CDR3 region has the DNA TGTACCAGCACCGCCCAGCGGGCGGCTAGGACAGATACGCAGTATTTT. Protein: CTSTAQRAARTDTQYF.

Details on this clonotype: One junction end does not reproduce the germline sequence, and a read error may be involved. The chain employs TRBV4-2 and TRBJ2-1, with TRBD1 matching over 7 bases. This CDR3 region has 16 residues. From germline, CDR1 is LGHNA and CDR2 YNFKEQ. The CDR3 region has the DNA TGTGCCAGCAGCCACACCGGGGTACAGGGGAACAATCAGCAGTTCTTC. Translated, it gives CASSHTGVQGNNQQFF.